The 10 T cell receptor beta chains reported below all come from one sample, sequenced in a study of Graves' ophthalmopathy and Graves' hyperthyroidism. Scientists amplified the TCR beta CDR3 regions from RNA transcripts. HTBI primers served in a first-round RT-PCR, which a second-round multiplex PCR followed. TCRdb processed the multiplex PCR reads anew with MiXCR; each CDR3 protein has one entry. This sample has 350,000 or so distinct CDR3 sequences, with roughly a sixth found just once. Sequenced input: peripheral blood. Receptors were obtained from an adult man with Graves' ophthalmopathy.

This clonotype was seen ten or more times. V gene TRBV10-3 combines with J gene TRBJ2-7, with a weak D call TRBD1 (6 bases). From germline, CDR1 is ENHRY and CDR2 SYGVKD. The V end lost 11 bases, the J end lost 3 bases, and 20 bases lay between the germline ends. The CDR3 length is 14 residues. The CDR3 bases are TGTGCCGTGCAGAGCCCGGGACAAGTCTACGAGCAGTACTTC. Translating gives CAVQSPGQVYEQYF.

In this sample, this clonotype turned up many times. DNA of the CDR3: TGTGCCAGCGGCCTGACTTATAACTCCTACGAGCAGTACTTC. The encoded protein is CASGLTYNSYEQYF. The rearrangement joins TRBV7-2 to TRBJ2-7; D not certain. The CDR3 contains 14 residues. V was cut by 8 bases and J by 0 bases, with 14 bases left in between. Germline CDR1 is SGHTA and CDR2 is FQGNSA.

This clonotype was detected ten times or more. CDR3 region: CASSENLWARNTEAFF. The CDR3 DNA is TGTGCCAGCAGTGAAAACCTCTGGGCAAGGAACACTGAAGCTTTCTTT. This sequence joins TRBV6-1 and TRBJ1-1; no clear D gene. The V end was cut by 2 bases, the J end by 1 base, with 14 bases between. The CDR3 extends over 16 amino acids. Germline CDR1 reads MNHNS; CDR2 reads SASEGT.

The chain links TRBV7-2 to TRBJ2-7; TRBD2 is a possible D gene (6 bases). V lost 0 bases, J lost 4 bases, and 13 bases lay in between. Germline CDR1 SGHTA, CDR2 FQGNSA. This CDR3 region has 15 residues. The CDR3, as DNA: TGTGCCAGCAGCTTAGCGGCGGGACCAAAGTACGAGCAGTACTTC. Translation gives CASSLAAGPKYEQYF.

This clonotype was recorded at least ten times. The chain has TRBV12-3 or TRBV12-4 and TRBJ1-1; D possibly corresponds to TRBD1 (5 bases). V lost 7 bases and J lost 5, with 17 bases in between. This CDR3 contains 14 residues. CDR3 residues: CASNRGVSGTEAFF. The CDR3 bases are TGTGCCAGCAACCGGGGGGTCTCAGGGACTGAAGCTTTCTTT.

For this clonotype: Just one base apart from a much larger clone, this may be a read error. V gene TRBV28 combines with J gene TRBJ2-7, with D maybe TRBD2 (5 bases). CDR3 length: 13 residues. The germline gives CDR1 MDHEN, CDR2 SYDVKM. DNA of the CDR3: TGTGCCAGCAGTTTGGGAGCTCCCGACGAGCAGTCCTTC. Protein: CASSLGAPDEQSF. The full variable domain, in which reference TRBV28 and TRBJ2-7 provide the parts outside the CDR3, is DVKVTQSSRYLVKRTGEKVFLECVQDMDHENMFWYRQDPGLGLRLIYFSYDVKMKEKGDIPEGYSVSREKKERFSLILESASTNQTSMYLCASSLGAPDEQSFGPGTRLTVT.

The table lists this clonotype with many counts. A read error may produce the germline difference seen at one junction end. The rearrangement joins TRBV18 to TRBJ1-2, with D hard to call. CDR3 length equals 13 residues. Germline V gives CDR1 KGHSH, CDR2 LQKENI. Here the CDR3 reads CTSSPPDNYGYTF. The CDR3 nucleotides are TGTACCAGCTCACCACCCGATAACTATGGCTACACCTTC.

This clonotype was seen ten or more times. The DNA of the CDR3 is TGTGCCAGCACTCGAACAGGTGGGGAAGCGTGGTCTGGCGAGCAGTACTTC. Its translation: CASTRTGGEAWSGEQYF. The chain employs TRBV2 and TRBJ2-7; weak D call: TRBD1 (5 bases). Germline V gives CDR1 SNHLY, CDR2 FYNNEI. The V gene lost 7 bases and the J gene lost 6 bases, with 28 bases spanning the gap. The CDR3 consists of 17 residues.

At least ten counts were recorded for this clonotype. This chain links TRBV28 with TRBJ2-2; TRBD2 matches at 9 bases. The CDR3 runs 11 residues. J gave up 11 bases and V 11 bases, and 6 bases lay outside the gene matches. Germline assignment: CDR1 MDHEN and CDR2 SYDVKM. Here the CDR3 reads CAGGRGGELFF. As DNA, the CDR3 is TGTGCCGGCGGGAGGGGAGGAGAGCTGTTTTTT.

Ten or more counts support this clonotype. This rearrangement joins TRBV7-2 to TRBJ1-3; no clear D gene. Germline V CDR1 and CDR2: SGHTA, FQGNSA. The V gene lost 7 bases and the J gene lost 4 bases, with 11 bases spanning the gap. The CDR3 runs 13 residues. The CDR3 region has the DNA TGTGCCAGCACCCTTGCTCAAGGAAACACCATATATTTT. This sequence encodes CASTLAQGNTIYF.